Listed below are T cell receptor beta chains from one sample, sequenced in a study of Graves' ophthalmopathy and Graves' hyperthyroidism. Using its own MiXCR run on the multiplex PCR reads, TCRdb lists one record per CDR3 protein. Of approximately 500,000 distinct CDR3 sequences listed, over 13% are singletons. Sample: blood. The source of these receptors is a woman aged 25 to 39 with Graves' ophthalmopathy. Each CDR3 is given with its conserved first and last residue. The D gene is left open where the match is weak. The listing skips clone size in some rows; elsewhere it reads once, few, many or a size class.

CDR3 protein: CASTRGHLQETQYF
CDR3 DNA: TGTGCCAGCACTCGAGGGCATCTCCAAGAGACCCAGTACTTC
D gene: .
J gene: TRBJ2-5
clone size: many
V gene: TRBV6-1

CDR3 protein: CASMRQANYGYTF
CDR3 DNA: TGTGCCAGCATGAGACAGGCTAACTATGGCTACACCTTC
D gene: .
J gene: TRBJ1-2
clone size: many
V gene: TRBV12-3/TRBV12-4

CDR3 protein: CASEGGSYEQYF
CDR3 DNA: TGTGCCAGCGAGGGCGGTTCCTACGAGCAGTACTTC
D gene: .
J gene: TRBJ2-7
clone size: many
V gene: TRBV2

CDR3 protein: CSARASGRLEQYF
CDR3 DNA: TGCAGTGCTAGGGCTAGCGGGAGGCTTGAGCAGTACTTC
D gene: TRBD2
J gene: TRBJ2-7
clone size: many
V gene: TRBV20-1

CDR3 protein: CASKYGQGYTEAFF
CDR3 DNA: TGTGCCAGCAAATACGGGCAGGGGTACACTGAAGCTTTCTTT
D gene: .
J gene: TRBJ1-1
clone size: many
V gene: TRBV6-5

CDR3 protein: CASSLSRANTEAFF
CDR3 DNA: TGTGCCAGCAGCTTATCCAGAGCGAACACTGAAGCTTTCTTT
D gene: .
J gene: TRBJ1-1
clone size: many
V gene: TRBV5-1

CDR3 protein: CASSYSTTRDIQYF
CDR3 DNA: TGTGCCAGCAGTTACTCGACAACCAGGGACATTCAGTACTTC
D gene: .
J gene: TRBJ2-4
clone size: .
V gene: TRBV6-5

CDR3 protein: CASSERTRSETQYF
CDR3 DNA: TGTGCCAGCAGTGAAAGGACGAGATCAGAGACCCAGTACTTC
D gene: .
J gene: TRBJ2-5
clone size: many
V gene: TRBV2

CDR3 protein: CASSDRTPSNQPQHF
CDR3 DNA: TGTGCCAGCAGTGATCGGACACCGAGCAATCAGCCCCAGCATTTT
D gene: .
J gene: TRBJ1-5
clone size: many
V gene: TRBV6-1

CDR3 protein: CASSLWDRAMGYTF
CDR3 DNA: TGTGCCAGCAGCTTATGGGACAGGGCTATGGGCTACACCTTC
D gene: TRBD1
J gene: TRBJ1-2
clone size: many
V gene: TRBV12-3/TRBV12-4

CDR3 protein: CASSQTRGTQYF
CDR3 DNA: TGTGCCAGCAGCCAAACGCGGGGGACCCAGTACTTC
D gene: .
J gene: TRBJ2-5
clone size: .
V gene: TRBV3-1

CDR3 protein: CASRGLAGYTGELFF
CDR3 DNA: TGTGCCAGCAGGGGACTAGCGGGGTATACCGGGGAGCTGTTTTTT
D gene: TRBD2
J gene: TRBJ2-2
clone size: many
V gene: TRBV6-1

CDR3 protein: CASSETGRSYGYTF
CDR3 DNA: TGTGCCAGCAGCGAAACCGGGAGATCTTATGGCTACACCTTC
D gene: .
J gene: TRBJ1-2
clone size: many
V gene: TRBV6-1

CDR3 protein: CASGHSVGTNTIGYTF
CDR3 DNA: TGTGCTAGTGGTCACAGCGTCGGGACGAACACGATAGGCTACACCTTC
D gene: .
J gene: TRBJ1-2
clone size: many
V gene: TRBV12-5

CDR3 protein: CASSLGLSNSPLHF
CDR3 DNA: TGTGCCAGCAGTTTAGGCCTGAGCAATTCACCCCTCCACTTT
D gene: .
J gene: TRBJ1-6
clone size: many
V gene: TRBV27

CDR3 protein: CASSLRIQETQYF
CDR3 DNA: TGTGCCAGCAGCCTAAGAATTCAAGAGACCCAGTACTTC
D gene: .
J gene: TRBJ2-5
clone size: many
V gene: TRBV7-6

CDR3 protein: CASRLAGGSSYEQYF
CDR3 DNA: TGTGCCAGCAGACTAGCGGGGGGGAGCTCCTACGAGCAGTACTTC
D gene: TRBD2
J gene: TRBJ2-7
clone size: many
V gene: TRBV12-3/TRBV12-4

CDR3 protein: CASSLGSSSYEQYF
CDR3 DNA: TGCGCCAGCAGCTTGGGTTCCTCCTCCTACGAGCAGTACTTC
D gene: .
J gene: TRBJ2-7
clone size: many
V gene: TRBV5-1

CDR3 protein: CASSRTGFGNTIYF
CDR3 DNA: TGTGCCAGCAGTCGGACAGGGTTTGGAAACACCATATATTTT
D gene: TRBD1
J gene: TRBJ1-3
clone size: .
V gene: TRBV28

CDR3 protein: CASHSQGQSSYEQYF
CDR3 DNA: TGTGCCAGCCATAGCCAGGGACAGAGCTCCTACGAGCAGTACTTC
D gene: TRBD1
J gene: TRBJ2-7
clone size: many
V gene: TRBV7-8

CDR3 protein: CASSYGQTGTEAFF
CDR3 DNA: TGTGCCAGCAGTTACGGACAAACTGGGACTGAAGCTTTCTTT
D gene: .
J gene: TRBJ1-1
clone size: many
V gene: TRBV6-5

CDR3 protein: CASSYKGSTGELFF
CDR3 DNA: TGTGCCAGCAGTTACAAGGGGTCCACCGGGGAGCTGTTTTTT
D gene: .
J gene: TRBJ2-2
clone size: many
V gene: TRBV6-5

CDR3 protein: CASSPAGLVYEQYF
CDR3 DNA: TGCGCCAGCAGTCCGGCAGGTCTAGTCTACGAGCAGTACTTC
D gene: .
J gene: TRBJ2-7
clone size: .
V gene: TRBV5-1

CDR3 protein: CASSLRISPLSGNQPQHF
CDR3 DNA: TGTGCCAGCAGCCTTAGAATTTCCCCCTTGAGTGGCAATCAGCCCCAGCATTTT
D gene: .
J gene: TRBJ1-5
clone size: .
V gene: TRBV11-2

CDR3 protein: CASSPVQSSWRTDTQYF
CDR3 DNA: TGTGCCAGCAGTCCCGTCCAATCTAGCTGGCGCACAGATACGCAGTATTTT
D gene: .
J gene: TRBJ2-3
clone size: .
V gene: TRBV9

CDR3 protein: CASTSGGSSYEQYF
CDR3 DNA: TGTGCCAGCACCTCCGGCGGGAGCTCCTACGAGCAGTACTTC
D gene: TRBD2
J gene: TRBJ2-7
clone size: many
V gene: TRBV12-3/TRBV12-4

CDR3 protein: CASSYRITGELFF
CDR3 DNA: TGTGCCAGCAGCTACAGAATCACCGGGGAGCTGTTTTTT
D gene: .
J gene: TRBJ2-2
clone size: few
V gene: TRBV11-3